This TCR beta chain was sequenced for a study of blood T cell repertoires in COVID-19. This table comes from immunoSEQ multiplex PCR, and its TCRdb copy is limited to in-frame clones, with some not included. The repertoire holds roughly 80,000 clones, with around 81% as singletons. The CDR3 is 13 residues long. Germline V gene data show CDR1 as MDHEN and CDR2 as SYDVKM. V dropped 5 bases and J dropped 5 bases, with 13 bases sitting between them. Sequenced sample: peripheral blood. The V call is TRBV28, the J call TRBJ2-7; D uncertain. The source of this sequence is a human donor in a cohort sampled during active COVID-19. The CDR3 loop is CASSPSIINEQYF. CDR3 in DNA: TGTGCCAGCAGTCCAAGCATAATCAACGAGCAGTACTTC.